One sample yielded the 16 T cell receptor beta chains listed below, sequenced in a study of human T cells and chemical hapten exposure. TCRdb reanalysed the RACE reads using MiXCR and keeps one entry per CDR3 protein. The repertoire holds 43,000 or so distinct CDR3 sequences, 4.3% seen once, with about 1.6% in the top ten. Time point indicated: healthy volunteer bleed at 2 weeks. Total RNA extraction was carried out from unfractionated whole blood. Sequenced: whole blood. Receptors were obtained from a female donor in good health. Some clones in this sample may be carry-over from other donors' samples.

At least ten counts were recorded for this clonotype. The V and J genes are TRBV7-9 and TRBJ2-4; a possible D gene is TRBD2 (5 bases). Germline-derived CDR1 and CDR2 are SEHNR and FQNEAQ (reference sequence). Deletions cut 8 bases from V and 6 bases from J, with 17 bases between. The CDR3 spans 14 residues. The DNA for the CDR3 is TGTGCCAGCCAGTTCGGGATGGACGGAAACATTCAGTACTTC. It codes for CASQFGMDGNIQYF.

This clonotype appeared many times. V is TRBV14 and J is TRBJ1-1; 7 bases agree with TRBD1. The CDR3 is made up of 18 amino acids. The J segment lost 5 bases and the V segment lost 2 bases, leaving 17 bases of the junction unmatched. Germline assignment: CDR1 SGHDN and CDR2 FVKESK. The CDR3 coding sequence is TGTGCCAGCAGCCAACTACGAGGGGGCGCGGTGCGGGTGACTGAAGCTTTCTTT. Encoded protein: CASSQLRGGAVRVTEAFF.

This clonotype was counted at least ten times. The chain joins TRBV5-1 to TRBJ2-2; the D gene is possibly TRBD2 (5 bases). Germline V gene data show CDR1 as SGHRS and CDR2 as YFSETQ. The CDR3 totals 15 residues. Trimming stripped 4 bases from V and 3 bases from J, with 13 bases between. CDR3: CASSPDARDTGELFF. The DNA for the CDR3 is TGCGCCAGCAGCCCCGACGCGAGGGACACCGGGGAGCTGTTTTTT.

This clonotype has ten or more counts. This sequence joins TRBV7-9 and TRBJ1-5, with D uncertain. This CDR3 has 14 amino acids. Germline-derived CDR1 and CDR2 are SEHNR and FQNEAQ (reference sequence). V was shortened by 3 bases and J by 4 bases, with 10 bases between the two germline ends. CDR3 region: CASSFVGDNQPQHF. In DNA form, the CDR3 reads TGTGCCAGCAGCTTTGTTGGGGATAATCAGCCCCAGCATTTT.

This clonotype was seen repeatedly, ten times or more. The chain couples TRBV5-1 to TRBJ2-7, with D perhaps TRBD1 or TRBD2 (5 bases each). The CDR3 has 14 residues. Germline V gene sequence: CDR1 SGHRS, CDR2 YFSETQ. The V and J ends lost 2 bases and 3 bases respectively, with 12 bases between them. The CDR3 nucleotides are TGCGCCAGCAGCTTAAACGGGGACCTCTACGAGCAGTACTTC. Translation: CASSLNGDLYEQYF.

This clonotype was detected many times. This sequence joins TRBV6-5 and TRBJ1-6, with 11 nucleotides matching TRBD1. V shed 5 bases and J 7 bases; nucleotides not matched to a gene: 7. Germline-derived CDR1 and CDR2 are MNHEY and SVGAGI. The CDR3 consists of 16 residues. The CDR3 DNA reads TGTGCCAGCAGTCTTCGGACAGGGGGCCTCAATTCACCCCTCCACTTT. The encoded protein is CASSLRTGGLNSPLHF.

This clonotype was observed at least ten times. The chain is built from TRBV13 and TRBJ2-3; D is uncertain. CDR1 PRHDT and CDR2 FYEKMQ come from the germline V gene (reference sequence). There are 13 residues in the CDR3. The V end was cut by 1 base, the J end by 2 bases, with 4 bases between. Here the CDR3 DNA reads TGTGCCAGCAGCTTAGTAGCCACAGATACGCAGTATTTT. Its translation: CASSLVATDTQYF.

There are many counts of this clonotype. The CDR3 region is CASSQNSRVGGYTF. The CDR3 DNA follows: TGCGCCAGCAGCCAAAATTCCAGGGTGGGAGGCTACACCTTC. The chain employs TRBV4-1 and TRBJ1-2, with D maybe TRBD1 (5 bases). V was trimmed by 2 bases and J by 8 bases, leaving 15 bases between them. Germline CDR1 MGHRA, CDR2 YSYEKL. The CDR3 contains 14 residues.

This clonotype was recorded many times. V and J are TRBV28 and TRBJ2-5; TRBD2 agrees at 8 bases. Trimming removed 4 bases from V and 4 bases from J; junction bases left unmatched: 8. The CDR3 sequence is 15 residues long. Germline CDR1 reads MDHEN; CDR2 reads SYDVKM. As DNA, the CDR3 is TGTGCCAGCAGTTCCCCCCGGGGGGGAAGAGAGACCCAGTACTTC. Residues: CASSSPRGGRETQYF.

This clonotype appeared many times. The chain uses TRBV7-2 and TRBJ1-4; D is undetermined. Deletions cut 3 bases from V and 4 bases from J, with 12 bases between. This CDR3 comprises 15 residues. Per germline, CDR1 SGHTA and CDR2 FQGNSA. The CDR3 region has the DNA TGTGCCAGCAGCTTCGTGGCAGTTAATAATGAAAAACTGTTTTTT. Its protein is CASSFVAVNNEKLFF.

This clonotype came up many times. The V call is TRBV5-1, the J call TRBJ2-1; TRBD1 or TRBD2 may be the D gene (6 bases each). The germline V gene encodes CDR1 SGHRS and CDR2 YFSETQ. The V end lost 0 bases, the J end lost 6 bases, and 10 bases lay between the germline ends. This CDR3 is 14 amino acids long. CDR3 coding DNA: TGCGCCAGCAGCTTGGCGGGGGCCCTCAATGAGCAGTTCTTC. This gives the protein CASSLAGALNEQFF.

V and J are TRBV6-2 or TRBV6-3 and TRBJ2-7; 7 positions agree with TRBD1. Looked up from germline, CDR1 is MNHEY and CDR2 is SVGEGT. The V segment lost 0 bases and the J segment 5 bases; nucleotides outside the gene matches: 4. This CDR3 spans 14 amino acids. DNA of the CDR3: TGTGCCAGCAGTTACTCGCAGGGGGTCCACGAGCAGTACTTC. As protein: CASSYSQGVHEQYF.

This clonotype was counted many times. The chain combines TRBV20-1 with TRBJ2-3; D uncertain. This CDR3 has 14 residues. Germline V CDR1 and CDR2: DFQATT, SNEGSKA (reference sequence). Trimming took off 0 bases at V and 2 bases at J, with 9 bases between the two ends. The CDR3 DNA reads as TGCAGTGCTAGAGATGCACAAAACACAGATACGCAGTATTTT. Translated: CSARDAQNTDTQYF.

Many counts were recorded for this clonotype. V is TRBV2 and J is TRBJ2-3, with 10 bases identical to TRBD2. Germline V gene data show CDR1 as SNHLY and CDR2 as FYNNEI. CDR3 size: 15 residues. The V and J ends lost 7 bases and 5 bases, in that order; junction bases with no gene match: 9. The CDR3 protein is CASMGTSAGVDTQYF. The DNA for the CDR3 is TGTGCCAGCATGGGGACTAGCGCGGGTGTAGATACGCAGTATTTT.

This clonotype was counted many times. The genes are TRBV29-1 and TRBJ2-4; 10 bases fit TRBD2. The CDR3 runs 15 residues. J lost 8 bases, V lost 4 bases, and 11 bases had no gene match. Germline V gene data show CDR1 as SQVTM and CDR2 as ANQGSEA. CDR3 amino acids: CSVAGAGGPGDIQYF. For the CDR3, the DNA is TGCAGCGTTGCTGGAGCGGGGGGGCCTGGAGACATTCAGTACTTC.

Ten or more counts support this clonotype. V usage is TRBV20-1 and J usage is TRBJ2-3, with D maybe TRBD2 (6 bases). The germline V gene encodes CDR1 DFQATT and CDR2 SNEGSKA (reference sequence). This CDR3 region has 16 residues. Deletions cut 1 base from V and 1 base from J, with 15 bases between. CDR3 protein: CSARGGEVSRTDTQYF. The CDR3 bases are TGCAGTGCTAGAGGGGGGGAAGTTTCTCGCACAGATACGCAGTATTTT.